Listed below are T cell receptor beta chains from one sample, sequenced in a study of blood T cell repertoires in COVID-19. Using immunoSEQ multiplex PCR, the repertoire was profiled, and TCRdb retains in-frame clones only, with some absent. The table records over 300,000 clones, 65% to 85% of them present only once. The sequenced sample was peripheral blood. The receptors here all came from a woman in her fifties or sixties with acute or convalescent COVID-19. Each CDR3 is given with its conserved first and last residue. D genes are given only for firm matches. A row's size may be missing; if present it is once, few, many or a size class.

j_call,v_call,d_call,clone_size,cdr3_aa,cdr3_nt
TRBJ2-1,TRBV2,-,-,CASSGGPYNEQFF,TGTGCCAGCAGTGGGGGGCCATACAATGAGCAGTTCTTC
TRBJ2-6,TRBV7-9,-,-,CASSAIGGANVLTF,TGTGCCAGCAGCGCGATCGGTGGGGCCAACGTCCTGACTTTC
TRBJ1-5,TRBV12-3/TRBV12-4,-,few,CASTTGFGQPQHF,TGTGCCAGCACTACAGGGTTCGGGCAGCCCCAGCATTTT
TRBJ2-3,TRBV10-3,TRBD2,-,CAIRTSGSRPDTQYF,TGTGCCATCAGGACTAGCGGGAGTCGGCCAGATACGCAGTATTTT
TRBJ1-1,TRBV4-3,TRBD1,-,CASSPTIPGQGKVPEAFF,TGCGCCAGCAGCCCCACAATACCGGGACAGGGAAAAGTTCCTGAAGCTTTCTTT
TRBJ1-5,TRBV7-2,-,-,CASSFQGHQPQHF,TGTGCCAGCAGCTTCCAGGGCCATCAGCCCCAGCATTTT
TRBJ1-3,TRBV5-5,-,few,CASSVGDTSSGNTIYF,TGTGCCAGCAGCGTCGGGGACACCTCCTCTGGAAACACCATATATTTT
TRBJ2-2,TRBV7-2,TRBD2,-,CASSLVGGYNTGELFF,TGTGCCAGCAGCTTAGTGGGGGGGTATAACACCGGGGAGCTGTTTTTT
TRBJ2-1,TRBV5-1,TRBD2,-,CASSLVPRTSGDKNNEQFF,TGCGCCAGCAGCTTGGTCCCCCGGACTAGCGGGGATAAAAACAATGAGCAGTTCTTC
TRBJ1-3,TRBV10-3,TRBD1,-,CAISPGQFSGNTIYF,TGTGCCATCAGTCCGGGACAGTTCTCTGGAAACACCATATATTTT
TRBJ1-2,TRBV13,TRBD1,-,CASSLGQGAGYTF,TGTGCCAGCAGCCTCGGACAGGGTGCGGGCTACACCTTC
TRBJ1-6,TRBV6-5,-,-,CATLGGGFYNSPLHF,TGTGCCACCCTGGGAGGGGGTTTTTATAATTCACCCCTCCACTTT
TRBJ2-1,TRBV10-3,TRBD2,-,CAINEAGAYNEQFF,TGTGCCATCAATGAAGCGGGAGCCTACAATGAGCAGTTCTTC
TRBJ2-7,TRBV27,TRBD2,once,CASSLGTSGSLSYEQYF,TGTGCCAGCAGTTTAGGGACTAGCGGGAGCCTCTCCTACGAGCAGTACTTC
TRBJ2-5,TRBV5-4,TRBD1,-,CASSLGETGGLETQYF,TGTGCCAGCAGCTTGGGGGAGACAGGGGGCCTAGAGACCCAGTACTTC
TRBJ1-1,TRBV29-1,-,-,CSVVLGGLEAFF,TGCAGCGTTGTTCTGGGTGGGCTTGAAGCTTTCTTT
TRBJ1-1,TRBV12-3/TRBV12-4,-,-,CASSLVLNTEAFF,TGTGCCAGCAGCCTCGTCTTGAACACTGAAGCTTTCTTT
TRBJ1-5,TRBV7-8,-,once,CASSLEATGARQPQHF,TGTGCCAGCAGCTTAGAAGCTACTGGCGCGAGGCAGCCCCAGCATTTT
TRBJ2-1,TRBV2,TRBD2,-,CASSSLAGGGYEQFF,TGTGCCAGCAGTTCCTTAGCGGGAGGGGGATATGAGCAGTTCTTC
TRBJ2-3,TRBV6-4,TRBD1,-,CASSDSGTATDTQYF,TGTGCCAGCAGTGACTCGGGGACAGCCACAGATACGCAGTATTTT
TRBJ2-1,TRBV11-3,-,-,CASSQGGGFGNEQFF,TGTGCCAGCAGCCAGGGGGGAGGCTTTGGGAATGAGCAGTTCTTC
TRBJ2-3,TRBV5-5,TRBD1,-,CASSLADRGVAGTDTQYF,TGTGCCAGCAGCTTGGCGGACAGGGGGGTGGCAGGGACAGATACGCAGTATTTT
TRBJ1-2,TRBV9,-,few,CASTTGVYGYTF,TGTGCCAGCACCACGGGGGTCTATGGCTACACCTTC
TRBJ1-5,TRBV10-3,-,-,CAISDGLSDQPQHF,TGTGCCATCAGTGATGGTCTTAGTGATCAGCCCCAGCATTTT
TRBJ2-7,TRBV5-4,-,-,CASSPRADYEQYF,TGTGCCAGCAGCCCCAGGGCCGACTACGAGCAGTACTTC
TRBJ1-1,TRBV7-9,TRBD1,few,CASSLAQGISEAFF,TGTGCCAGCAGCTTAGCACAGGGGATCTCTGAAGCTTTCTTT
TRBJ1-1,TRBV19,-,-,CASSTNSNTEAFF,TGTGCCAGTAGTACAAACAGCAACACTGAAGCTTTCTTT
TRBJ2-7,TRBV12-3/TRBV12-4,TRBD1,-,CAFTRDSPYEQYF,TGTGCCTTTACCCGGGACAGTCCCTACGAGCAGTACTTC
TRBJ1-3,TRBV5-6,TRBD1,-,CASSYKYRGSGNTIYF,TGTGCCAGCAGCTATAAATACAGGGGATCTGGAAACACCATATATTTT
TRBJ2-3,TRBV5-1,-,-,CASGRGSSVTDTQYF,TGCGCCAGCGGTAGGGGGAGCAGTGTTACAGATACGCAGTATTTT
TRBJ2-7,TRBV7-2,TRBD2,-,CASSLARGSSYEQYF,TGTGCCAGCAGCTTAGCGCGCGGGAGCTCCTACGAGCAGTACTTC
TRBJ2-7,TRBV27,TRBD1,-,CASSVSRTGYYEQYF,TGTGCCAGCAGTGTATCAAGGACAGGGTACTACGAGCAGTACTTC
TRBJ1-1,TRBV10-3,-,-,CAISARSAEAFF,TGTGCCATCAGTGCGAGGTCCGCTGAAGCTTTCTTT
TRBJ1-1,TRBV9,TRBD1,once,CASSPRDRENTEAFF,TGTGCCAGCAGCCCCAGGGACAGAGAGAACACTGAAGCTTTCTTT
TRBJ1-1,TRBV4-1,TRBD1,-,CASSLLRTGGTEAFF,TGCGCCAGCAGCCTGCTCCGGACAGGGGGGACTGAAGCTTTCTTT
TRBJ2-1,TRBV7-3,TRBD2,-,CASSFGGTSGWDEQFF,TGTGCCAGCAGCTTTGGTGGGACTAGCGGCTGGGATGAGCAGTTCTTC
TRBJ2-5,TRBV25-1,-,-,CASSDPRGPLGTQYF,TGTGCCAGCAGTGACCCTCGAGGCCCCCTCGGGACCCAGTACTTC
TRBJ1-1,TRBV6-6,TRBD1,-,CASPPDRATEAFF,TGTGCCAGCCCCCCGGACAGGGCGACTGAAGCTTTCTTT
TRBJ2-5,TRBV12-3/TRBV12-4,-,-,CASSPGFGETQYF,TGTGCCAGCAGCCCAGGGTTCGGAGAGACCCAGTACTTC
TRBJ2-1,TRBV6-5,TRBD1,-,CASSRTGVEQFF,TGTGCCAGCAGTCGGACAGGGGTTGAGCAGTTCTTC
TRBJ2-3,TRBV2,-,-,CASIERTSTDTQYF,TGTGCCAGCATTGAGCGGACTAGCACAGATACGCAGTATTTT
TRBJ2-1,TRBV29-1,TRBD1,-,CSVEQGARDEQFF,TGCAGCGTTGAACAGGGGGCGCGGGATGAGCAGTTCTTC
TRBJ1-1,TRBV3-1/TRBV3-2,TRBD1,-,CASRYRGNTEAFF,TGTGCCAGCAGGTACAGGGGAAACACTGAAGCTTTCTTT
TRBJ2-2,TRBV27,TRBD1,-,CASSTRQGALTGELFF,TGTGCCAGCAGTACCCGACAGGGCGCCTTAACCGGGGAGCTGTTTTTT
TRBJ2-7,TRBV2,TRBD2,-,CASRLAGISYEQYF,TGTGCCAGCAGACTAGCGGGAATCTCCTACGAGCAGTACTTC
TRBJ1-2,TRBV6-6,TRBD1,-,CASMERGRPYGYTF,TGTGCCAGCATGGAGAGGGGGCGTCCCTATGGCTACACCTTC
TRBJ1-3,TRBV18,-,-,CASSSLTAASGNTIYF,TGTGCCAGCTCATCGCTGACAGCCGCCTCTGGAAACACCATATATTTT
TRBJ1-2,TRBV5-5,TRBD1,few,CASSPSLGQGKDGYTF,TGTGCCAGCAGCCCCTCCCTCGGACAGGGTAAAGATGGCTACACCTTC
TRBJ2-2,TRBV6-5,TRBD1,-,CASRLDREPGELFF,TGTGCCAGCAGACTCGACAGGGAACCCGGGGAGCTGTTTTTT
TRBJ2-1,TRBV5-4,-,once,CASSLARGEAEQFF,TGTGCCAGCAGCTTGGCGAGAGGGGAGGCTGAGCAGTTCTTC
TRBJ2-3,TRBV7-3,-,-,CASSLTREGTDTQYF,TGTGCCAGCAGCTTAACCAGGGAAGGCACAGATACGCAGTATTTT
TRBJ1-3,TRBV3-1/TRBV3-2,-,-,CASSQGAEGTIYF,TGTGCCAGCAGCCAGGGGGCCGAGGGCACCATATATTTT
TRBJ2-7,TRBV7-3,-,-,CASSEGWEAEQYF,TGTGCCAGCAGCGAGGGGTGGGAGGCCGAGCAGTACTTC
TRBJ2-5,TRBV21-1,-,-,CASSRQGQSGTQYF,TGTGCCAGCAGCAGGCAGGGCCAATCCGGGACCCAGTACTTC